This T cell receptor (beta chain) was sequenced for a study of blood T cell repertoires in COVID-19. As for the study in general: The origin of the acute and convalescent COVID-19 samples was the United States, Italy and Spain. Nucleic acid was either cDNA or gDNA, and it came from T cells, B-cell-depleted T cells, or PBMCs.

Germline V lookup: CDR1 WSHSY, CDR2 SAAADI. V dropped 8 bases and J dropped 6; count of bases not matched to a gene: 16. This CDR3 spans 16 amino acids. As handled by the study authors: Amplification from reference gene primers served as the basis for estimated nucleated cell counts. Only in-frame clones appear in the TCRdb table, and some are missing; sequencing was by immunoSEQ multiplex PCR. Clone size and the V and J calls come from that table; the DNA yielded D and trimming. The profile shows about 40,000 clones, 70% to 90% of them singletons. This TCR was recovered from a man aged 60 to 69 with COVID-19, enrolled during active disease. The sample was peripheral blood. The chain is built from TRBV10-2 and TRBJ1-1, with 9 bases aligning to TRBD1. The CDR3 coding sequence is TGCGCCAGCTGGGGGGTCCGGGACAGGGTATCCCCTGAAGCTTTCTTT. It codes for CASWGVRDRVSPEAFF.